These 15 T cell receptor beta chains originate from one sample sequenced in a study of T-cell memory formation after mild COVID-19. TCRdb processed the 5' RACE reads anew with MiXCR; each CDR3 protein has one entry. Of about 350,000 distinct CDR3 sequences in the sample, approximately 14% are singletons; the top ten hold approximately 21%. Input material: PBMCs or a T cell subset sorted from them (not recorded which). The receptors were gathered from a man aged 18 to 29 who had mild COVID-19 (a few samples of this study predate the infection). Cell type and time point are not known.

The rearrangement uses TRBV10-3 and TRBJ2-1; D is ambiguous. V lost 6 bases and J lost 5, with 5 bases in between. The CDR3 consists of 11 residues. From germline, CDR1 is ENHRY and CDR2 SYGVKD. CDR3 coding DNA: TGTGCCATCAGCGGCAACAATGAGCAGTTCTTC. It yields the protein CAISGNNEQFF.

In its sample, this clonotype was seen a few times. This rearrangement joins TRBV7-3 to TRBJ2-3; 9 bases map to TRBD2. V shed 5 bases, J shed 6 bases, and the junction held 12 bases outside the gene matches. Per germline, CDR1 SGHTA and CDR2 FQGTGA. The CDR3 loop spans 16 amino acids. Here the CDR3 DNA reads TGTGCCAGCAGCAAGGCCTCGCGGGGGGGATCCGATACGCAGTATTTT. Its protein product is CASSKASRGGSDTQYF.

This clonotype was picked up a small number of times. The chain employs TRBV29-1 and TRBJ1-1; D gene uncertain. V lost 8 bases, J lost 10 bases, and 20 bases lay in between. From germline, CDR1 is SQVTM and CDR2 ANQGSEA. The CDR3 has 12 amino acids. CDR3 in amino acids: CSSGVLTGGAFF. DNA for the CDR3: TGCAGCTCCGGGGTACTGACGGGAGGAGCTTTCTTT.

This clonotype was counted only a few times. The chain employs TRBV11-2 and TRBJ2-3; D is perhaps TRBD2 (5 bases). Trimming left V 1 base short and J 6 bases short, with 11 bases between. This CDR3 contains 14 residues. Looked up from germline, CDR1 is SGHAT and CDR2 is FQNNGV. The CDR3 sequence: CASSLGTQRDTQYF. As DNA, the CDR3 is TGTGCCAGCAGCTTAGGGACCCAGCGGGATACGCAGTATTTT.

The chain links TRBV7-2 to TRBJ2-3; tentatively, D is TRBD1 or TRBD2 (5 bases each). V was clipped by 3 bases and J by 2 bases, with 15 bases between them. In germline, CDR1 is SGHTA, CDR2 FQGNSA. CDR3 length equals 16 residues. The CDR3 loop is CASSLGVDFYTDTQYF. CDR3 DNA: TGTGCCAGCAGCTTGGGGGTGGACTTTTACACAGATACGCAGTATTTT.

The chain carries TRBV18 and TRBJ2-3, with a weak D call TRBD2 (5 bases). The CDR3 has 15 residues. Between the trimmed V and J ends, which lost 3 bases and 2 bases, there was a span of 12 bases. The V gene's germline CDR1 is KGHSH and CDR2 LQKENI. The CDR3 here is CASSPYLADTDTQYF. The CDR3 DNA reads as TGTGCCAGCTCACCTTACCTAGCCGACACAGATACGCAGTATTTT. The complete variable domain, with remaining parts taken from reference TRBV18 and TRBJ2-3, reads NAGVMQNPRHLVRRRGQEARLRCSPMKGHSHVYWYRQLPEEGLKFMVYLQKENIIDESGMPKERFSAEFPKEGPSILRIQQVVRGDSAAYFCASSPYLADTDTQYFGPGTRLTVL.

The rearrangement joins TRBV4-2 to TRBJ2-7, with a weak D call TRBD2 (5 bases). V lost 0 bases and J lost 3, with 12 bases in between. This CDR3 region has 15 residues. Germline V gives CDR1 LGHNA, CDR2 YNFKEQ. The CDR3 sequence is CASSQDFQRLYEQYF. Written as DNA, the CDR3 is TGTGCCAGCAGCCAAGATTTCCAGCGGCTCTACGAGCAGTACTTC.

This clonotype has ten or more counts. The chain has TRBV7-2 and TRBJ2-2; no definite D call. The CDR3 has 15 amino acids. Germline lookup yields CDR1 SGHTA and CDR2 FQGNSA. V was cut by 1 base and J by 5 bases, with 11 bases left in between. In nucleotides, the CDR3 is TGTGCCAGCAGCTTAGACGGCCACCCTACCGGGGAGCTGTTTTTT. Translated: CASSLDGHPTGELFF. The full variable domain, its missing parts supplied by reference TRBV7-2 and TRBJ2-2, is GAGVSQSPSNKVTEKGKDVELRCDPISGHTALYWYRQSLGQGLEFLIYFQGNSAPDKSGLPSDRFSAERTGGSVSTLTIQRTQQEDSAVYLCASSLDGHPTGELFFGEGSRLTVL.

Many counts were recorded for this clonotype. Written as DNA, the CDR3 is TGCAGTGCGAGGGGCAGGGGGCACGAGACCCAGTACTTC. This gives the protein CSARGRGHETQYF. The chain combines TRBV20-1 with TRBJ2-5; TRBD1 matches 8 bases. The CDR3 length is 13 residues. V was clipped by 6 bases and J by 5 bases; unmatched bases: 8. Per the germline V gene, CDR1 is DFQATT and CDR2 is SNEGSKA (reference sequence).

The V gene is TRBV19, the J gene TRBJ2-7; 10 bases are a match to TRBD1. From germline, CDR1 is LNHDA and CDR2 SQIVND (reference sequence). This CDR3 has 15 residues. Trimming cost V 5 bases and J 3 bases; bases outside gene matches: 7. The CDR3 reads CASSPGQGVLYEQYF. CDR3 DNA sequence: TGTGCCAGTAGTCCCGGACAGGGGGTTCTCTACGAGCAGTACTTC.

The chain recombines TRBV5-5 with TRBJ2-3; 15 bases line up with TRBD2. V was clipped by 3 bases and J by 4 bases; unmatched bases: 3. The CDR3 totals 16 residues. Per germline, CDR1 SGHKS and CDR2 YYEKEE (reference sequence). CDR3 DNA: TGTGCCAGCAGCTACGGACTAGCGGGGGGGCCAGATACGCAGTATTTT. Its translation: CASSYGLAGGPDTQYF.

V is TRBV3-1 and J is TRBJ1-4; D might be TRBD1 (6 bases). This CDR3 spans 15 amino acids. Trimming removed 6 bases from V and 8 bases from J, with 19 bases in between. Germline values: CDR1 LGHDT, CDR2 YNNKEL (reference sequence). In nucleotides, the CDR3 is TGTGCCAGCAGATCTCCGAGGGGGGGCGACGAAAAACTGTTTTTT. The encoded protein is CASRSPRGGDEKLFF.

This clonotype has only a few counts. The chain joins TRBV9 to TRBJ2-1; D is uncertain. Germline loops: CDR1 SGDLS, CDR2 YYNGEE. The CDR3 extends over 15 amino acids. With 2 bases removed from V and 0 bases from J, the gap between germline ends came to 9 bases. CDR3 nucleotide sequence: TGTGCCAGCAGCGTGGACGCCCCCTCCTACAATGAGCAGTTCTTC. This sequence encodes CASSVDAPSYNEQFF. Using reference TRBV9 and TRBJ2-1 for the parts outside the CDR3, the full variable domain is DSGVTQTPKHLITATGQRVTLRCSPRSGDLSVYWYQQSLDQGLQFLIQYYNGEERAKGNILERFSAQQFPDLHSELNLSSLELGDSALYFCASSVDAPSYNEQFFGPGTRLTVL.

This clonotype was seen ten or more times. For the CDR3, the DNA is TGTGCCAGCTCACCACCGCCAGGTGATCAGCCCCAGCATTTT. It specifies CASSPPPGDQPQHF. The rearrangement links TRBV18 to TRBJ1-5; no firm D call. Germline CDR1 KGHSH, CDR2 LQKENI. V dropped 0 bases and J dropped 5 bases, with 8 bases sitting between them. The CDR3 has 14 amino acids.

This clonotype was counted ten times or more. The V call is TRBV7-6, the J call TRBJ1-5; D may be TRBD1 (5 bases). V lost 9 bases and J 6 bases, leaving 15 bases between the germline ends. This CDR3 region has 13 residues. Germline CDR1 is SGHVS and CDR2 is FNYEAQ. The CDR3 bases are TGTGCCAGTAGCGGGGGGGTTCGTCAGCCCCAGCATTTT. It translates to CASSGGVRQPQHF.